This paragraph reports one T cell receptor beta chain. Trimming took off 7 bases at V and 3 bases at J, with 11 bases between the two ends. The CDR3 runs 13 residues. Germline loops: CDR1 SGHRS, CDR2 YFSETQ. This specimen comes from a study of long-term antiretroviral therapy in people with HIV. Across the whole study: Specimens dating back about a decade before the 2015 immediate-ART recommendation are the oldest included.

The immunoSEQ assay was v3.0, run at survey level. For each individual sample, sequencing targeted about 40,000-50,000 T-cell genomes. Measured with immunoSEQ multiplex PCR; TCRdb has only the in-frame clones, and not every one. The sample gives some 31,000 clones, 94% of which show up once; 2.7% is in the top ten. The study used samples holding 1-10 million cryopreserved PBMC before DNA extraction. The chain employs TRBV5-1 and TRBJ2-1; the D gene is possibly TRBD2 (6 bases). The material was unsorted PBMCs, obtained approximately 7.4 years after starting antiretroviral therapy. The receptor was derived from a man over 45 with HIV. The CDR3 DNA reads TGCGCCAGCGGGGGGACGGACTACAATGAGCAGTTCTTC. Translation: CASGGTDYNEQFF. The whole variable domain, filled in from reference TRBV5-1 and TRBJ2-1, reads KAGVTQTPRYLIKTRGQQVTLSCSPISGHRSVSWYQQTPGQGLQFLFEYFSETQRNKGNFPGRFSGRQFSNSRSEMNVSTLELGDSALYLCASGGTDYNEQFFGPGTRLTVL.